Detailed here is one T cell receptor (beta chain). Its antigen specificity is not known. Per-base quality was not reported, and no clone a single base away is much larger than it. The cohort was made up of roughly 670 healthy bone marrow donors. At the time of sampling, every cohort member was nominally healthy, though immune exposures that went unrecorded were likely present. The donor was CMV seropositive and belonged to the group of 250 to 350 seropositive cohort members. A peripheral blood sample was collected from each donor, and TCR beta sequencing was performed on peripheral blood mononuclear cells. The Qiagen DNeasy Blood Extraction Kit was used to extract genomic DNA from the blood cell samples. The sample originates from a study of cytomegalovirus exposure and HLA in healthy donors (TCRdb year 2017). Some background on the complete study: According to an earlier analysis of 587 of the donors, some 170 million T cells yielded roughly 110 million unique TCR beta sequences and 276 Gb of sequence data. An early release covering just under 650 HLA-typed donors comprised about 300 gigabases of sequencing data and 85 million or so unique TCR sequences. The genetic ancestry cluster associated with self-reported Caucasian donors included about 81% of the roughly 390 genotyped donors. The study was designed to test whether signatures of past pathogen exposure could be identified by cataloging public T cell receptors. The study profiled the T cell repertoires of some 610 subjects by immunosequencing and related them to cytomegalovirus serostatus. A separate validation cohort of 100 to 150 different subjects was used in addition to the roughly 700-subject first cohort. High-throughput TCR immunosequencing, statistical association of individual TCRs with disease status, and machine learning were combined to predict cytomegalovirus infection status. A later analysis re-analyzed previously published TCR beta repertoires from 600 to 850 donors and added high-resolution HLA genotyping to study TCR occurrence patterns. The later analysis used no new phenotypic data to find candidate immune exposures, relying instead on TCR beta sequences and their occurrence across donors. An earlier analysis of 587 of the donors used high-throughput TCR beta sequencing to judge whether each TCR beta V gene segment behaved as functional or pseudogenic. Donor age, sex, ethnicity and CMV serostatus were compiled together with the repertoire data. A later genetic analysis took genome-wide SNP genotypes for about 55% of the 666 donors and used that subset as a discovery cohort. All discovery cohort repertoires had been generated using a single sequencing platform. Both class I and class II loci were covered by HLA typing, at four-digit resolution. The number of typed donors differed by locus: roughly 629-640 for A, B, C, DRB1 and DQB1; some 500 for DQA1; around 610 for DPA1; and roughly 450 for DPB1. Because of strong linkage in the cohort, roughly five DR-DQ haplotypes were treated as single units for association and clustering. Across some 400 genotyped donors of the cohort, an average of about 200,000 unique TCR beta nucleotide sequences per donor were sequenced, and about a sixth of those sequences were non-productive.

Study-wide conclusions, independent of this receptor: A later analysis found that HLA-associated TCR beta chains were more clonally expanded and had lower generation probabilities than equally common non-associated chains. Sequencing depth was assumed to be roughly uniform across donors in the presence/absence analyses, though that assumption may not hold. Only TCR beta chains were sequenced in this cohort, and the absence of alpha or paired-chain data limited detectable features. V-gene and J-gene trimming of TCR beta chains was associated with a missense DCLRE1C variant in a later genetic analysis, and the association was replicated in an independent cohort. A group of highly shared sequence variants was considered likely to be a technical artifact of the sequencing pipeline. A few of the identified cytomegalovirus-associated TCR beta chains were confirmed in vitro to be specific for cytomegalovirus antigens. Most CMV-associated TCR beta chains appeared to be HLA-restricted in a later analysis, and the HLA associations seemed to be driven largely by CMV exposure. In an earlier analysis of some 500 of the donors, most TCR beta V segments appeared in productive rearrangements about 90% or about 30% of the time, broadly matching IMGT annotations. Several of the top co-occurrence clusters appeared to be linked to parvovirus B19, influenza, CMV and Epstein-Barr virus, according to a later analysis. Because some donors lacked HLA typing at each locus, the association tests relied only on the typed subset. Across donors, most TCR sequences were observed very rarely, whereas some public TCRs were present in many individuals. Some 16 rarely observed V segments, including chromosome 9 orphons, were excluded from the earlier analysis of some 590 of the donors because counts were too low. According to a later analysis, TCR association rates differed among HLA loci, with DRB1 alleles showing the most associated TCRs and HLA-C alleles showing the fewest. A later analysis associated approximately 17,000 TCR beta sequences with specific HLA alleles at a false discovery rate of 0.05. Cytomegalovirus status was reported to be diagnosed by the classifier with high specificity and sensitivity in both the original and validation cohorts. Linkage disequilibrium might explain the correlated functional status among segregating V segments, but an unknown experimental factor could not be ruled out. The 87-base-pair reads could not distinguish some IMGT-functional V segments, including TRBV6-2 and TRBV6-3, so those segments were excluded. When HLA alleles, especially DR and DQ, strongly co-occurred, TCR associations were difficult to assign to individual alleles. The only immune exposure information available for the cohort was CMV serostatus. A further reported finding was that TCR beta sequences accurately predicted the HLA-A and HLA-B alleles for most subjects in the first cohort. The authors suggested that the approach could potentially be generalized to other disease states and immunological phenotypes. The study listed 164 TCR beta chains as associated with cytomegalovirus. In a later genetic analysis, fewer N-insertions in productive TCRs were reported among donors in an Asian-associated ancestry cluster than the roughly 710-donor mean.

Library generation was performed with the immunoSEQ multiplex PCR assay. For the multiplex PCR, a mixture combining 60 forward primers for TCR Vbeta segments and 13 reverse primers for TCR Jbeta segments was used. Amplification of the CDR3 region of rearranged TCR beta genes was performed with a multiplex PCR assay on genomic DNA. The amplified TCR beta libraries were sequenced on the Illumina HiSeq System as 87-base-pair reads. Concerning the study's data processing: A later analysis tallied roughly 78 million unique TCR beta chains across the 610 or so repertoires, and some 10 million of those chains were shared by two or more donors. A nearest-neighbor algorithm error-corrected the raw reads and collapsed the reads into unique sequences, merging closely related sequences to remove PCR and sequencing errors. Alignment of CDR3 sequences to IMGT reference sequences was used to assign V, D and J gene segments. For a sequence to be retained, a match of at least six nucleotides was required to both a V gene segment and a J gene segment. A rearrangement was called productive if the CDR3 had no stop codons and remained in frame with V and J, and every other rearrangement was called non-productive. CDR3 was defined according to IMGT convention as the region running from the second conserved V-encoded cysteine to the conserved J-encoded phenylalanine. The earlier analysis of 587 of the donors excluded sequences that lacked an unambiguous match to a single V gene segment. In an earlier analysis of several hundred of the donors, V segments were called functional above 56.7% productive rearrangements and were called segregating when the between-donor standard deviation exceeded 5%. A statistical classification framework was built to diagnose cytomegalovirus status from the catalog of TCR beta chain sequences. V and J gene assignment, in a later analysis, came from comparing TCR nucleotide sequences with IMGT/GENE-DB human TR gene sequences. A later analysis assigned CDR3 sequences and most-parsimonious VDJ recombination scenarios with the TCRdist pipeline. In a later analysis, each TCR beta chain was defined by its CDR3 amino acid sequence together with its V-gene family, and reads without a unique V-gene family were excluded. In a later analysis, 450 to 600 highly shared, low-generation-probability nucleotide sequences were removed to address suspected cross-contamination and a sequencing artifact. For each public chain, a later analysis derived a clonal expansion index from normalized ranks of inferred template counts within each repertoire. Generation probabilities in a later analysis came from a VDJ recombination model fitted to out-of-frame rearrangements, and those results were checked against IGoR. Hypergeometric tests were used in a later analysis to score TCR-TCR, TCR-HLA and TCR-CMV co-occurrence, with a repertoire-size bias correction applied to the TCR pairs. In a later analysis, false discovery rates were estimated by permuting HLA or CMV assignments 20 times. A later analysis grouped co-occurring TCRs with DBSCAN, adding TCRdist sequence similarity when clustering within HLA-allele-positive subsets. For co-occurrence clustering, repertoires with fewer than 30,000 or more than 120,000 public chains were excluded, along with about five repertoires with anomalous nucleotide sharing. The table was pulled from immuneACCESS by TCRdb, which kept in-frame rearrangements only. Such tables lose some clones; where checked, under half of the loss comes from unresolved V genes, and the rest has no known cause. The V and J calls and clone size are taken from that table; D and trimming were inferred from the DNA. This sample comprises 150,000 to 200,000 clones, roughly 80% of them detected only once. The ten largest clones represent roughly 6.3% of the sample.

The CDR3, cysteine through phenylalanine, is 17 amino acids long. Kept here is only the CDR3 DNA, which spans 51 bases and is read in frame from base 1. As encoded in the germline V gene (reference sequence), CDR1 is SEHNR while CDR2 is FQNEAQ. V is pruned by 3 bases and J by 0 bases, leaving 7 bases of the junction without a gene match. The sample taken for sequencing was PBMCs. The chain uses TRBV7-9 and TRBJ2-3, with TRBD1 identical over 9 junction bases. The receptor comes from a male donor in good health and CMV-seropositive. The CDR3 region: CASSFATGGLSTDTQYF. The base sequence is TGTGCCAGCAGCTTCGCGACAGGGGGGCTAAGCACAGATACGCAGTATTTT.